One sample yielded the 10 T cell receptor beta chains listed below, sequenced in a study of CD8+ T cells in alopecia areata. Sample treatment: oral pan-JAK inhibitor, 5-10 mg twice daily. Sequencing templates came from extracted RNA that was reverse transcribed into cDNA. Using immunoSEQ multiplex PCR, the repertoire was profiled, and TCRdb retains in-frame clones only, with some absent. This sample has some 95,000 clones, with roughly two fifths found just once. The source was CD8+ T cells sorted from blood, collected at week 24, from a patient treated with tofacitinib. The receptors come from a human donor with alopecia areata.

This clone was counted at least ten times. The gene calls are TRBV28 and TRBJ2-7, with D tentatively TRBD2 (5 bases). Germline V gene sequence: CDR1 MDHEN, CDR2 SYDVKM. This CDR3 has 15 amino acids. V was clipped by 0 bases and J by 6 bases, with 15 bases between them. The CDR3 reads CASSLWLASRSEQYF. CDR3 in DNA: TGTGCCAGCAGTTTATGGCTAGCTTCGCGATCCGAGCAGTACTTC.

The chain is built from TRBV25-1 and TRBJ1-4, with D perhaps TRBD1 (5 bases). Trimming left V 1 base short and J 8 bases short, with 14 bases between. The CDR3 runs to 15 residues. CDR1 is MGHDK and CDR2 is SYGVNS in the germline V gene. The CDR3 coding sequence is TGTGCCAGCAGTGAATCGGGCAGGGCTGGAGAAAAACTGTTTTTT. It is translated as CASSESGRAGEKLFF.

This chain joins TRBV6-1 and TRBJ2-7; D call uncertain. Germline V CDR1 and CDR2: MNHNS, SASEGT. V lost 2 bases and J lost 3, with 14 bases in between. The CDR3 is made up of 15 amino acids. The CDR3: CASSEPAVPDYEQYF. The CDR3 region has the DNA TGTGCCAGCAGTGAACCCGCCGTGCCTGACTACGAGCAGTACTTC.

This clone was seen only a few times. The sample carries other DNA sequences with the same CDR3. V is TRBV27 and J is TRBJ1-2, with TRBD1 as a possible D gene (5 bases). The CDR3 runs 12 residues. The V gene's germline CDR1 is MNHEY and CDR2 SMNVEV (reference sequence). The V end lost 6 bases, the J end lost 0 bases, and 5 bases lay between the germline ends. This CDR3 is CASRGANYGYTF. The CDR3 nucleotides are TGTGCCAGCAGGGGGGCTAACTATGGCTACACCTTC.

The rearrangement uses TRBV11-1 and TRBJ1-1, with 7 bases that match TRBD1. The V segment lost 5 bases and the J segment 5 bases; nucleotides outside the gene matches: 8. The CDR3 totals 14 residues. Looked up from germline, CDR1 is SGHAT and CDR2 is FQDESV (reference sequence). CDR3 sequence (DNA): TGTGCCAGCAGCATTAGGGGGCGTTGGACTGAAGCTTTCTTT. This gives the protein CASSIRGRWTEAFF.

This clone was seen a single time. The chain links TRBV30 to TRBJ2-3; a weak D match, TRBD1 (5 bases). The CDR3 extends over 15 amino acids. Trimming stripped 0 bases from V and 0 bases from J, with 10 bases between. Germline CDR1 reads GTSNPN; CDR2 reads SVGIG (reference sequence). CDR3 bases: TGTGCCTGGAGTGTTGGGGCAGGGAGCACAGATACGCAGTATTTT. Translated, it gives CAWSVGAGSTDTQYF.

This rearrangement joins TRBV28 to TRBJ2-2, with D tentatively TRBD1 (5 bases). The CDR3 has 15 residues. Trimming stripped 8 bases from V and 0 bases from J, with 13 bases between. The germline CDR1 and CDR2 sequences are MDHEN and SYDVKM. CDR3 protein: CASDQGATNTGELFF. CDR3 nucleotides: TGTGCCAGCGATCAAGGGGCCACGAACACCGGGGAGCTGTTTTTT. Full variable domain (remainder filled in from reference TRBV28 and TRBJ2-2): DVKVTQSSRYLVKRTGEKVFLECVQDMDHENMFWYRQDPGLGLRLIYFSYDVKMKEKGDIPEGYSVSREKKERFSLILESASTNQTSMYLCASDQGATNTGELFFGEGSRLTVL.

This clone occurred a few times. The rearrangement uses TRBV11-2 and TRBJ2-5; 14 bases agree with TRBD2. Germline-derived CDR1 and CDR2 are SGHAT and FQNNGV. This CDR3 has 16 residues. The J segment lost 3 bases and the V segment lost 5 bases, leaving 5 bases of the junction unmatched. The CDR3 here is CASSTPGLAGEETQYF. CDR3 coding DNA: TGTGCCAGCAGCACACCGGGACTAGCGGGAGAAGAGACCCAGTACTTC.

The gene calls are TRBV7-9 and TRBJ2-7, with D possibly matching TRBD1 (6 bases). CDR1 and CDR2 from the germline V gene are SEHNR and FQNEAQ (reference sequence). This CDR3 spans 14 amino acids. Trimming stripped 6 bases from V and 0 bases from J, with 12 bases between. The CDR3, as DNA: TGTGCCAGCAGATATCAGGGGAACTCCTACGAGCAGTACTTC. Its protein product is CASRYQGNSYEQYF.

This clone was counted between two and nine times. CDR3 DNA sequence: TGTGCCACGGGACAGGGGATCTACGAGCAGTACTTC. This translates into CATGQGIYEQYF. The gene calls are TRBV10-3 and TRBJ2-7, with 10 bases that match TRBD1. The CDR3 is made up of 12 amino acids. Germline V gives CDR1 ENHRY, CDR2 SYGVKD. Trimming at V came to 10 bases and at J to 3 bases, leaving 3 bases not matched to a gene.